The 3 T cell receptor beta chains below all came from one sample that was sequenced in a study of T cell responses to AZD1222 COVID-19 vaccine. The method was immunoSEQ multiplex PCR; TCRdb's version includes in-frame clones alone and lacks a portion of them. The table lists about 150,000 clones, 80% to 90% of them singletons, with roughly 5% in the top ten. The sequencing used peripheral blood, collected on day 0 of MenACWY control vaccination. The receptors originated from an adult in good health.

CDR3 DNA: TGTGCCAGCGGCGGGACATCGGCGAACACCGGGGAGCTGTTTTTT. This translates into CASGGTSANTGELFF. This rearrangement joins TRBV2 to TRBJ2-2; D possibly uses TRBD1 or TRBD2 (6 bases each). The CDR3 is 15 residues long. CDR1 is SNHLY and CDR2 is FYNNEI in the germline V gene. V lost 8 bases to trimming and J lost 0 bases, with 13 bases between them.

The sample holds a few counts of this clone. The rearrangement uses TRBV6-5 and TRBJ1-5; 7 bases are shared with TRBD1. The CDR3 runs to 13 residues. Per germline, CDR1 MNHEY and CDR2 SVGAGI. The J segment lost 7 bases and the V segment lost 7 bases, leaving 7 bases of the junction unmatched. The CDR3 is CASNDRVRQPQHF. CDR3 coding DNA: TGTGCCAGCAACGACAGGGTAAGGCAGCCCCAGCATTTT.

The gene calls are TRBV14 and TRBJ1-6; TRBD1 matches 7 bases. J lost 0 bases, V lost 4 bases, and 0 bases had no gene match. Germline-derived CDR1 and CDR2 are SGHDN and FVKESK. This CDR3 spans 15 amino acids. The CDR3: CASSPGGSYNSPLHF. The CDR3 DNA reads TGTGCCAGCAGCCCAGGGGGCTCCTATAATTCACCCCTCCACTTT.